A single sample is the source of the 18 T cell receptor beta chains below, sequenced in a study of sequential checkpoint blockade in melanoma. The table came from immunoSEQ multiplex PCR; TCRdb's copy has only in-frame clones and leaves some out. This sample yields several thousand clones, of which 59% are seen a single time; around 43% belongs to the top ten. Treatment in this sample: randomized to nivolumab then ipilimumab (arm A) or the reverse (arm B). Source: CD8+ T cells sorted from blood (inferred from file names), taken from a patient given nivolumab and ipilimumab in sequence. The receptors shown here come from a human donor with melanoma.

This rearrangement joins TRBV6-5 to TRBJ1-1, with 7 bases matching TRBD1. CDR1 is MNHEY, CDR2 SVGAGI, per germline. The CDR3 runs 14 residues. V trimming: 2 bases; J trimming: 9 bases; junction bases outside the gene matches: 9. The DNA for the CDR3 is TGTGCCAGCAGTTACCTCACAGGGGCTTCCCAAGCTTTCTTT. It yields the protein CASSYLTGASQAFF.

The count of this clone is one. This sequence joins TRBV5-4 and TRBJ2-5; the D gene is possibly TRBD2 (5 bases). CDR1 and CDR2 (germline): SGHNT, YYREEE (reference sequence). The CDR3 consists of 13 residues. Trimming left V 2 bases short and J 5 bases short, with 10 bases between. CDR3 sequence: CASSLPEAETQYF. The CDR3 bases are TGTGCCAGCAGCTTACCGGAGGCGGAGACCCAGTACTTC.

The chain carries TRBV13 and TRBJ2-7; 7 positions agree with TRBD2. Germline V gene sequence: CDR1 PRHDT, CDR2 FYEKMQ (reference sequence). There are 14 residues in the CDR3. V dropped 3 bases and J dropped 2; count of bases not matched to a gene: 4. The CDR3 reads CASSLTRGAYEQYF. The CDR3 DNA reads TGTGCCAGCAGCTTGACCCGGGGGGCCTACGAGCAGTACTTC. The entire variable domain, with the rest obtained from reference TRBV13 and TRBJ2-7, is as follows: AAGVIQSPRHLIKEKRETATLKCYPIPRHDTVYWYQQGPGQDPQFLISFYEKMQSDKGSIPDRFSAQQFSDYHSELNMSSLELGDSALYFCASSLTRGAYEQYFGPGTRLTVT.

The chain uses TRBV4-1 and TRBJ1-2, with D possibly TRBD1 on 5 matching bases. CDR1 MGHRA and CDR2 YSYEKL come from the germline V gene. With 4 bases removed from V and 3 bases from J, the gap between germline ends came to 12 bases. The CDR3 has 14 residues. DNA for the CDR3: TGCGCCAGCAGCCCCCGGGAGGGGCACTATGGCTACACCTTC. It specifies CASSPREGHYGYTF.

The chain has TRBV7-9 and TRBJ2-4; the D gene is possibly TRBD1 (6 bases). This CDR3 has 16 residues. Germline CDR1 reads SEHNR; CDR2 reads FQNEAQ (reference sequence). Trimming pared 5 bases from V and 0 bases from J, leaving 14 bases between. The CDR3 region is CASSPTTGIAKNIQYF. As DNA, the CDR3 is TGTGCCAGCAGCCCGACTACAGGGATAGCCAAAAACATTCAGTACTTC.

In this sample, this clone is medium-sized. The chain couples TRBV7-9 to TRBJ1-5, with TRBD1 matching 12 bases. The CDR3 contains 13 residues. Germline lookup yields CDR1 SEHNR and CDR2 FQNEAQ (reference sequence). V trimming: 10 bases; J trimming: 6 bases; junction bases outside the gene matches: 4. The CDR3 DNA is TGTGCCACCGGGACAGGGGGCACTCAGCCCCAGCATTTT. The encoded protein is CATGTGGTQPQHF.

The chain carries TRBV6-4 and TRBJ2-1; TRBD2 matches at 14 bases. With 2 bases clipped from V and 6 bases from J, the junction kept 6 bases outside the gene matches. The length of the CDR3 is 17 residues. Looked up from germline, CDR1 is MRHNA and CDR2 is SNTAGT. The CDR3 loop reads CASSDRGTSGGGNEQFF. CDR3 bases: TGTGCCAGCAGTGACCGAGGGACTAGCGGGGGTGGCAATGAGCAGTTCTTC.

This clone was observed a handful of times. The chain combines TRBV29-1 with TRBJ1-2; no clear D gene. Germline CDR1 SQVTM, CDR2 ANQGSEA. The CDR3 is 11 amino acids. Deletions cut 6 bases from V and 3 bases from J, with 8 bases between. CDR3 coding DNA: TGCAGCGTCCCCGAGGACTATGGCTACACCTTC. It specifies CSVPEDYGYTF.

V and J are TRBV30 and TRBJ2-1; 9 bases are a match to TRBD2. This CDR3 is built from 14 residues. Germline V gene data show CDR1 as GTSNPN and CDR2 as SVGIG (reference sequence). Unmatched junction bases numbered 10, after V lost 4 bases and J lost 9 bases. DNA for the CDR3: TGTGCCTGGAACTCTGCGGGGGGGCCCAGTGAGCAGTTCTTC. This sequence encodes CAWNSAGGPSEQFF.

The rearrangement links TRBV27 to TRBJ2-1, with a possible D match to TRBD2 (5 bases). The CDR3 covers 13 residues. V gave up 0 bases and J gave up 9 bases, with 9 bases separating them. Per the germline V gene, CDR1 is MNHEY and CDR2 is SMNVEV (reference sequence). As DNA, the CDR3 is TGTGCCAGCAGTTTATCGGCGGGTGGTGAGCAGTTCTTC. This gives the protein CASSLSAGGEQFF.

By its share, this clone is medium-sized. The rearrangement links TRBV19 to TRBJ2-3; D is uncertain. The germline gives CDR1 LNHDA, CDR2 SQIVND (reference sequence). V gave up 4 bases and J gave up 0 bases, with 11 bases separating them. This CDR3 spans 15 amino acids. CDR3 sequence: CASSSGVTSTDTQYF. The CDR3 region has the DNA TGTGCCAGTAGTAGCGGTGTCACTAGCACAGATACGCAGTATTTT.

The chain combines TRBV12-5 with TRBJ2-2; D gene unclear. Trimming removed 1 base at V and 1 base at J, with 4 bases between. The length of the CDR3 is 14 residues. Germline V gene data show CDR1 as LGHNT and CDR2 as FRNRAP. In DNA form, the CDR3 reads TGTGCTAGTGGTTTGGGAGGGAACACCGGGGAGCTGTTTTTT. As protein: CASGLGGNTGELFF.

V and J are TRBV15 and TRBJ2-6; maybe TRBD1 (6 bases). Trimming took 8 bases from V and 4 from J, leaving 12 bases between them. CDR1 and CDR2 (germline): LNHNV, YYDKDF (reference sequence). The CDR3 contains 14 residues. CDR3 nucleotides: TGTGCCACCGGCCGGGACAAAGGGGCCAACGTCCTGACTTTC. It codes for CATGRDKGANVLTF.

This clone was seen once. The CDR3 DNA is TGTGCCAGCAGCTTAGCGAGTAGCACAGATACGCAGTATTTT. It specifies CASSLASSTDTQYF. This chain joins TRBV13 and TRBJ2-3; D uncertain. The V end was cut by 1 base, the J end by 0 bases, with 5 bases between. The V gene's germline CDR1 is PRHDT and CDR2 FYEKMQ (reference sequence). The CDR3 extends over 14 amino acids.

The chain links TRBV27 to TRBJ2-5; 9 bases map to TRBD2. The CDR3 sequence is 13 residues long. Germline V gene data show CDR1 as MNHEY and CDR2 as SMNVEV (reference sequence). V was clipped by 3 bases and J by 11 bases; unmatched bases: 7. CDR3 protein: CASSLRGGWEQYF. The CDR3 DNA reads TGTGCCAGCAGTTTGCGGGGGGGGTGGGAGCAGTACTTC.

The chain links TRBV7-9 to TRBJ1-4; 7 positions agree with TRBD1. Trimming at V came to 3 bases and at J to 5 bases, leaving 6 bases not matched to a gene. The CDR3 contains 15 residues. Germline values: CDR1 SEHNR, CDR2 FQNEAQ (reference sequence). CDR3 loop: CASSFNRGPNEKLFF. CDR3 in DNA: TGTGCCAGCAGCTTCAACAGGGGCCCAAATGAAAAACTGTTTTTT.

The gene calls are TRBV7-9 and TRBJ2-3, with D perhaps matching TRBD1 (6 bases). With 1 base removed from V and 1 base from J, the gap between germline ends came to 6 bases. Per the germline V gene, CDR1 is SEHNR and CDR2 is FQNEAQ (reference sequence). This CDR3 has 14 residues. This CDR3 reads CASSLDRGTDTQYF. In DNA form, the CDR3 reads TGTGCCAGCAGCTTAGACAGGGGCACAGATACGCAGTATTTT.

The rearrangement uses TRBV6-5 and TRBJ1-6; D remains ambiguous. CDR1 and CDR2 from the germline V gene are MNHEY and SVGAGI. V was clipped by 5 bases and J by 7 bases, with 9 bases between them. This CDR3 has 13 amino acids. CDR3 nucleotides: TGTGCCAGCAGTGAAGCTTGGAATTCACCCCTCCACTTT. Residues: CASSEAWNSPLHF.